One sample yielded the 3 T cell receptor beta chains listed below, sequenced in a study of cytomegalovirus exposure and HLA in healthy donors. The PCR was carried out with 60 Vbeta primers and 13 Jbeta primers. The assay was immunoSEQ multiplex PCR, and TCRdb's table has in-frame clones only and misses some. Among about 96,000 clones listed, around 74% were seen once. The specimen sequenced was PBMCs. Source of these receptors: a woman in her 70s in good health and CMV-seropositive.

The chain recombines TRBV18 with TRBJ2-2; 8 bases agree with TRBD1. Germline CDR1 reads KGHSH; CDR2 reads LQKENI. Trimming at V came to 3 bases and at J to 2 bases, leaving 8 bases not matched to a gene. The CDR3 sequence is 17 residues long. The CDR3 DNA sequence: TGTGCCAGCTCACCGGCGTCGACAGGGGCCAACACCGGGGAGCTGTTTTTT. Amino acid sequence: CASSPASTGANTGELFF.

The CDR3 loop is CASSREFGAEAFF. The DNA for the CDR3 is TGTGCCAGCAGCCGAGAGTTCGGGGCTGAAGCTTTCTTT. The chain carries TRBV2 and TRBJ1-1; D is undetermined. CDR1 and CDR2 from the germline V gene are SNHLY and FYNNEI. The CDR3 is 13 amino acids. V was pared by 6 bases and J by 6 bases, with 14 bases between.

This chain links TRBV5-6 with TRBJ1-6, with 8 bases identical to TRBD1. Trimming cost V 4 bases and J 6 bases; bases outside gene matches: 6. From germline, CDR1 is SGHDT and CDR2 YYEEEE. The CDR3 has 15 amino acids. The CDR3 DNA reads as TGTGCCAGCAGCGCGGGACAGGTATTTAATTCACCCCTCCACTTT. It translates to CASSAGQVFNSPLHF.